These 9 T cell receptor beta chains originate from one sample sequenced in a study of CD8+CD57+ T cells in acquired aplastic anemia. Patients chosen for sequencing had shown CD8+CD57+ cell expansion by flow cytometry. Using genomic DNA as the template, TCR beta VDJ and CDR3 profiling was carried out. TCRdb used MiXCR to reprocess the reads, holding one entry per CDR3 protein. The sample contains about 40,000 distinct CDR3 sequences, 60% to 80% of which appear only once. Sequenced sample: sorted CD4+, CD8+, or CD8+CD57+ T cells (not recorded which) from PBMCs. These receptor sequences come from a human donor with aplastic anemia.

J is TRBJ1-1 and V is TRBV19, with 7 positions matching TRBD1. The CDR3 has 14 amino acids. Germline V gene lookup returns CDR1 LNHDA and CDR2 SQIVND (reference sequence). The V segment lost 9 bases and the J segment 1 base; nucleotides outside the gene matches: 8. In DNA, the CDR3 is TGTGCCAGCAGCCGGGACAGCCCGAACACTGAAGCTTTCTTT. Translation gives CASSRDSPNTEAFF.

The chain is built from TRBV19 and TRBJ2-7; possible D gene TRBD1, 5 bases. The CDR3 covers 13 residues. V was trimmed by 2 bases and J by 3 bases, leaving 8 bases between them. Per the germline V gene, CDR1 is LNHDA and CDR2 is SQIVND (reference sequence). CDR3: CASSIKGDYEQYF. CDR3 DNA sequence: TGTGCCAGTAGTATAAAAGGGGACTACGAGCAGTACTTC.

The chain links TRBV29-1 to TRBJ2-7; D perhaps matches TRBD1 (5 bases). This CDR3 comprises 12 residues. With 5 bases removed from V and 7 bases from J, the gap between germline ends came to 15 bases. Germline lookup yields CDR1 SQVTM and CDR2 ANQGSEA. As DNA, the CDR3 is TGCAGCGTTAATTGGGGCCGGTATGAGCAGTACTTC. It translates to CSVNWGRYEQYF.

The J gene is TRBJ2-3, the V gene TRBV24-1, with D hard to call. Trimming took off 9 bases at V and 7 bases at J, with 16 bases between the two ends. This CDR3 is 13 amino acids long. Per germline, CDR1 KGHDR and CDR2 SFDVKD. CDR3: CATQPQDGYTQYF. The CDR3 region has the DNA TGTGCCACCCAACCCCAGGACGGGTATACGCAGTATTTT.

This clonotype was detected many times. The V call is TRBV30, the J call TRBJ2-1; 10 bases align to TRBD2. CDR1 and CDR2 from the germline V gene are GTSNPN and SVGIG (reference sequence). The CDR3 loop spans 15 amino acids. After removal of 1 base from V and 15 bases from J, the junction contained 15 bases not matched to a gene. CDR3 in amino acids: CAWSAASGGRHGLFF. The CDR3 DNA reads as TGTGCCTGGAGTGCCGCTAGCGGGGGCCGTCATGGCCTGTTCTTC.

The genes are TRBV10-3 and TRBJ1-2; D gene uncertain. V gave up 2 bases and J gave up 4 bases, with 14 bases separating them. This CDR3 comprises 15 residues. Per the germline V gene, CDR1 is ENHRY and CDR2 is SYGVKD. In DNA, the CDR3 is TGTGCCATCAGTGAGCCGGAGGGAATTAGCTATGGCTACACCTTC. It is translated as CAISEPEGISYGYTF.

The chain links TRBV25-1 to TRBJ2-3, with 7 bases lining up with TRBD1. The CDR3 is made up of 15 amino acids. Per germline, CDR1 MGHDK and CDR2 SYGVNS. The V segment lost 5 bases and the J segment 2 bases; nucleotides outside the gene matches: 7. Written as DNA, the CDR3 is TGTGCCAGCAGTTCAGAGGGGGCCTCCACAGATACGCAGTATTTT. Translating it yields CASSSEGASTDTQYF.

In this sample, this clonotype turned up many times. The chain couples TRBV7-9 to TRBJ1-2; perhaps TRBD1 as D (6 bases). Germline V gene data show CDR1 as SEHNR and CDR2 as FQNEAQ (reference sequence). V lost 5 bases to trimming and J lost 4 bases, with 11 bases between them. There are 13 residues in the CDR3. CDR3 bases: TGTGCCAGCAGCCCCCAGGGGAGCTATGGCTACACCTTC. It yields the protein CASSPQGSYGYTF.

The chain recombines TRBV19 with TRBJ2-7; D is perhaps TRBD1 or TRBD2 (5 bases each). Trimming left V 5 bases short and J 5 bases short, with 19 bases between. Germline V gene data show CDR1 as LNHDA and CDR2 as SQIVND (reference sequence). The CDR3 is 15 amino acids. Here the CDR3 DNA reads TGTGCCAGTAGTCCCCGGGACCGAACCCACCACGAGCAGTACTTC. This translates into CASSPRDRTHHEQYF.